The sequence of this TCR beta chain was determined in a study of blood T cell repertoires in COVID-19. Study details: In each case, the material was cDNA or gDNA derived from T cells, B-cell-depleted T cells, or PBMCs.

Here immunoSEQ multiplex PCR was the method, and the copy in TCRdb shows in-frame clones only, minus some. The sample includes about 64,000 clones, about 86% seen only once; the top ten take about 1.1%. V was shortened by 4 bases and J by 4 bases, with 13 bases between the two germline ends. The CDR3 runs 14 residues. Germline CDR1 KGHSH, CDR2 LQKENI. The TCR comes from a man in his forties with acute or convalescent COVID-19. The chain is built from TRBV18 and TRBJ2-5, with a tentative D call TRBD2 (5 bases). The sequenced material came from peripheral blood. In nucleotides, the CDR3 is TGTGCCAGCTCACTCGGAGGATCCCGAGAGACCCAGTACTTC. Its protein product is CASSLGGSRETQYF.